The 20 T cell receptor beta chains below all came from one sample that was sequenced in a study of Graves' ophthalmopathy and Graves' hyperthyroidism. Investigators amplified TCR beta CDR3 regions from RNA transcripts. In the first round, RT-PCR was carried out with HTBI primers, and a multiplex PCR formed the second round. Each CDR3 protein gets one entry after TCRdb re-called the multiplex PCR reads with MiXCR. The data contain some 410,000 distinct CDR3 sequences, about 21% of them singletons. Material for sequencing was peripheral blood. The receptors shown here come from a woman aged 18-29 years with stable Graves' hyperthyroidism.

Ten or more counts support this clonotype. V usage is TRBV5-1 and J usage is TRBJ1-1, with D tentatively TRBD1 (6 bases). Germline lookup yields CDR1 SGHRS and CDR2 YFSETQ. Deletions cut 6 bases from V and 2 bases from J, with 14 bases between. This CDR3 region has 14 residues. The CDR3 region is CASKQGTPNTEAFF. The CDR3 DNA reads TGCGCCAGCAAGCAGGGGACACCAAACACTGAAGCTTTCTTT.

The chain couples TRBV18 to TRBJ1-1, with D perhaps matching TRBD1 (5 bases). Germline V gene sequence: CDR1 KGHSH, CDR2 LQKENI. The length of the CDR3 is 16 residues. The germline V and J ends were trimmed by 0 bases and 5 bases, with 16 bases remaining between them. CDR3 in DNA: TGTGCCAGCTCACCACCCCCCCGAGCGGGGCTGACTGAAGCTTTCTTT. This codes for CASSPPPRAGLTEAFF.

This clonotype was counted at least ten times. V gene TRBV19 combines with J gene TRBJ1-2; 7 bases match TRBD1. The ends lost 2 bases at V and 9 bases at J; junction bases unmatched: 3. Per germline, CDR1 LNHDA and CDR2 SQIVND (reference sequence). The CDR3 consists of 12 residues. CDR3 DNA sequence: TGTGCCAGTAGTATATGGGACAGCAGCTACACCTTC. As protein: CASSIWDSSYTF.

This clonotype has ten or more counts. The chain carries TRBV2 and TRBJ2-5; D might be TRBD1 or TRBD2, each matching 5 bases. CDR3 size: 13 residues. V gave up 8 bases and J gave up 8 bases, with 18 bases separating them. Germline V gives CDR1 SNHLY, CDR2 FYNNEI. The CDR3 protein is CASGPGAYTTQYF. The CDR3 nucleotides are TGTGCCAGCGGTCCCGGGGCCTATACTACCCAGTACTTC.

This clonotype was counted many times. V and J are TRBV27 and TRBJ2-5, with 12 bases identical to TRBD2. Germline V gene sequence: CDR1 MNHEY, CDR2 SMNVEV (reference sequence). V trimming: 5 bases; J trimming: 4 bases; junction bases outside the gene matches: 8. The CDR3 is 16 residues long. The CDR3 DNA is TGTGCCAGCAGTCTACTAGCGGGAGGCCCCCGAGAGACCCAGTACTTC. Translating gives CASSLLAGGPRETQYF.

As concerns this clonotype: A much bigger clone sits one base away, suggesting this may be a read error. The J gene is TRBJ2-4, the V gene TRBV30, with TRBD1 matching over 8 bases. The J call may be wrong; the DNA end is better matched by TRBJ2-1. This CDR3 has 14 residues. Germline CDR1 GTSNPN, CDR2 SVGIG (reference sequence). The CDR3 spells CAWEEQGGKNIQFF. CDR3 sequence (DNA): TGTGCCTGGGAGGAACAGGGGGGAAAAAACATTCAGTTCTTC.

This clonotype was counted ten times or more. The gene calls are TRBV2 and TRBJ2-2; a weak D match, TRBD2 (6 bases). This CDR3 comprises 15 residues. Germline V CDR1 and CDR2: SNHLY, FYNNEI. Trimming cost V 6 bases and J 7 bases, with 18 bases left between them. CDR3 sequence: CASRRLGGIIGELFF. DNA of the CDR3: TGTGCCAGCAGGAGACTAGGAGGGATAATCGGGGAGCTGTTTTTT.

The CDR3 coding sequence is TGCGCCAGCAGCTTGAGACTAGGAGACACCGGGGAGCTGTTTTTT. Translation: CASSLRLGDTGELFF. The genes are TRBV5-1 and TRBJ2-2; tentative D call: TRBD2 (6 bases). CDR1 is SGHRS, CDR2 YFSETQ, per germline. CDR3 length equals 15 residues. Between the trimmed V and J ends, which lost 1 base and 3 bases, there was a span of 10 bases.

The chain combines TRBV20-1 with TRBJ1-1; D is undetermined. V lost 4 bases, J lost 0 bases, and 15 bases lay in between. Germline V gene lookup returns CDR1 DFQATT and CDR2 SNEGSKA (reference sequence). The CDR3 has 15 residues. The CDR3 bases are TGCAGTGCTATCTCCCTTATTGGCGTGAACACTGAAGCTTTCTTT. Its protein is CSAISLIGVNTEAFF.

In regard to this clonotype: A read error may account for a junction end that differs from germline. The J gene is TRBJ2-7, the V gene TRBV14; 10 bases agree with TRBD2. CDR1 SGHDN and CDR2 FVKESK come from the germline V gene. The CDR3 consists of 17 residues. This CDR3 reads CASSQPTSGKFSYERYF. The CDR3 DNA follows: TGTGCCAGCAGCCAACCCACTAGCGGGAAGTTCTCCTACGAGCGGTACTTC. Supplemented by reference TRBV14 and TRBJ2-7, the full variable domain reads EAGVTQFPSHSVIEKGQTVTLRCDPISGHDNLYWYRRVMGKEIKFLLHFVKESKQDESGMPNNRFLAERTGGTYSTLKVQPAELEDSGVYFCASSQPTSGKFSYERYFGPGTRLTVT.

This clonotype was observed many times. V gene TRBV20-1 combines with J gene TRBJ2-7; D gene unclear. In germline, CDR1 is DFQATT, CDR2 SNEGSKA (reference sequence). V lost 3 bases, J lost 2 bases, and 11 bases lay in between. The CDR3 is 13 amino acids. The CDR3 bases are TGCAGTGCTAGTCTTCCTGCAACCTACGAGCAGTACTTC. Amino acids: CSASLPATYEQYF.

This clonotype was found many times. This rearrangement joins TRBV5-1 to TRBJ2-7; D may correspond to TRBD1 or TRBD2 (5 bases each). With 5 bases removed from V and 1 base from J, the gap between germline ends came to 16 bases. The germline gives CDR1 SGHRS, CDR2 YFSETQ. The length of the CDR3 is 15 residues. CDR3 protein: CASRFGLGESYEQYF. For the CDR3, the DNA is TGCGCCAGCAGATTCGGTTTGGGGGAGTCCTACGAGCAGTACTTC.

This CDR3 reads CSGIDRSNQPQHF. The CDR3 nucleotides read TGCAGTGGGATAGACAGGAGCAATCAGCCCCAGCATTTT. The chain uses TRBV20-1 and TRBJ1-5; possible D gene TRBD1, 6 bases. V lost 7 bases, J lost 1 base, and 11 bases lay in between. Germline V gene lookup returns CDR1 DFQATT and CDR2 SNEGSKA (reference sequence). CDR3 length: 13 amino acids.

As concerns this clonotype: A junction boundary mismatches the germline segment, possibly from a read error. CDR3 DNA sequence: TGTGCCAGCACTGAATGGGGGAATAATTCACCCCTCCACTTT. Translation gives CASTEWGNNSPLHF. The chain carries TRBV6-1 and TRBJ1-6, with a weak D call TRBD1 (5 bases). Germline CDR1 MNHNS, CDR2 SASEGT. CDR3 length: 14 amino acids.

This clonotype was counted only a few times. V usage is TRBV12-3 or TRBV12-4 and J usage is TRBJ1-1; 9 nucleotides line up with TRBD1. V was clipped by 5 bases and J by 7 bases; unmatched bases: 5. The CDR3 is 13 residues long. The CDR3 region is CASSGRDRVEAFF. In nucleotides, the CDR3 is TGTGCCAGCAGTGGGAGGGACAGGGTTGAAGCTTTCTTT.

The CDR3 region is CASSPGTAANYGYTF. CDR3 in DNA: TGTGCCAGCAGTCCTGGGACGGCAGCTAACTATGGCTACACCTTC. This chain links TRBV6-2 or TRBV6-3 with TRBJ1-2, with D possibly being TRBD1 (5 bases). The CDR3 runs to 15 residues. V was cut by 5 bases and J by 0 bases, with 13 bases left in between. Germline CDR1 MNHEY, CDR2 SVGEGT.

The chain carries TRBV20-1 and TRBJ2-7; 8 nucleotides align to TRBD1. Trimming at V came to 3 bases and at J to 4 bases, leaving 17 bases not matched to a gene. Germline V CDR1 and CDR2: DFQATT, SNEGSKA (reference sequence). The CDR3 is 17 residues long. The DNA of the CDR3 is TGCAGTGCTAGGATGTTTGTGGGCGGGACAGGAATTTACGAGCAGTACTTC. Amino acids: CSARMFVGGTGIYEQYF.

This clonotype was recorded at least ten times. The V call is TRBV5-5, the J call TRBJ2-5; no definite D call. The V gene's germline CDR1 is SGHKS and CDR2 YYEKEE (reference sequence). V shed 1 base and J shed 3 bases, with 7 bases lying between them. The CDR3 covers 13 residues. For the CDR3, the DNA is TGTGCCAGCAGCTTGCCAGGAAAAGAGACCCAGTACTTC. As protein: CASSLPGKETQYF.

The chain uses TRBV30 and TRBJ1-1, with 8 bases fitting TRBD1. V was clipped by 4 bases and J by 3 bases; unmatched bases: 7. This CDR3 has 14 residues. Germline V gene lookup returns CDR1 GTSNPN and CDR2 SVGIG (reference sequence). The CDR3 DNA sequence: TGTGCCTGGAACTCGACAGGGGCCTACACTGAAGCTTTCTTT. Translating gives CAWNSTGAYTEAFF.

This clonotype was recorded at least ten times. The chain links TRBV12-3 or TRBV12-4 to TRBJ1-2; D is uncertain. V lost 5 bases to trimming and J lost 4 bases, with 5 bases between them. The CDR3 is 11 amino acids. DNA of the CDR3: TGTGCCAGCAGTCGCAGCTATGGCTACACCTTC. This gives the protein CASSRSYGYTF.